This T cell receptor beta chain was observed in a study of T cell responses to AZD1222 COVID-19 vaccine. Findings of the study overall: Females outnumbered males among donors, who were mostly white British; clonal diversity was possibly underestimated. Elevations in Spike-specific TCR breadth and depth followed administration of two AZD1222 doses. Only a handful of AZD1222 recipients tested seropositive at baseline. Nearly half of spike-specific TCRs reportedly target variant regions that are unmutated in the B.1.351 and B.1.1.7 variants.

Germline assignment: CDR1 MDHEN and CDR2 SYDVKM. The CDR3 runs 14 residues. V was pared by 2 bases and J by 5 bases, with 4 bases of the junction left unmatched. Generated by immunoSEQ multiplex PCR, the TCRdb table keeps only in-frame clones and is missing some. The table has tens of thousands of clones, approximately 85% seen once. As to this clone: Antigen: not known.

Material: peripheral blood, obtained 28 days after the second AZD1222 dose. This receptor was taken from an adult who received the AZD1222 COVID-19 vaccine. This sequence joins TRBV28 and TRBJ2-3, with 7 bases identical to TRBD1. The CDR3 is CASSLAGGVDTQYF. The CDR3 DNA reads TGTGCCAGCAGTTTAGCAGGGGGTGTAGATACGCAGTATTTT. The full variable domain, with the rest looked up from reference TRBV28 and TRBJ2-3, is DVKVTQSSRYLVKRTGEKVFLECVQDMDHENMFWYRQDPGLGLRLIYFSYDVKMKEKGDIPEGYSVSREKKERFSLILESASTNQTSMYLCASSLAGGVDTQYFGPGTRLTVL.